This T cell receptor (beta chain) was captured by sequencing in a study of spatial heterogeneity in lung cancer. Note on this clonotype: Its specificity is unknown. The size of this beta chain means little, since it is a stray read in a library made for alpha chains.

V lost 5 bases and J lost 6; bases outside the gene matches: 16. The CDR3 is made up of 17 amino acids. Germline V gives CDR1 SEHNR, CDR2 FQNEAQ (reference sequence). Study findings and constraints: Mutation tallies in tumors tracked expanded intratumoral alpha and beta TCR counts.

Described time point: sample taken at primary tumor resection. Each CDR3 protein gets one entry after TCRdb re-called the 5' RACE reads with MiXCR. The table shows a few thousand distinct CDR3 sequences, with about an eighth occurring only once. The chain recombines TRBV7-9 with TRBJ1-1, with 9 positions matching TRBD1. This sequence was found in a male donor with early-stage non-small cell lung cancer. The source was lung tumor tissue, collected at surgery. The CDR3 is CASSRIGTGRLLAEAFF. CDR3 in DNA: TGTGCCAGCAGCCGCATCGGGACAGGGAGACTTTTGGCTGAAGCTTTCTTT.